This entry lists 5 T cell receptor beta chains sequenced from one sample in a study of CD8+ T cells in alopecia areata. RNA was isolated and reverse transcribed to cDNA, the sequencing template. Some clones are missing from TCRdb's copy, which holds only in-frame ones; the method was immunoSEQ multiplex PCR. Of around 120,000 clones listed, approximately 47% are singletons. Sequences were obtained from NKG2D-low CD8+ T cells sorted from blood. Receptors originate from a human donor with alopecia areata.

The chain is built from TRBV29-1 and TRBJ2-1; a possible D gene is TRBD2 (5 bases). The V gene's germline CDR1 is SQVTM and CDR2 ANQGSEA. This CDR3 spans 13 amino acids. The germline V and J ends were trimmed by 3 bases and 5 bases, with 11 bases remaining between them. The CDR3: CSVDDGIHNEQFF. In DNA, the CDR3 is TGCAGCGTTGATGACGGGATCCACAATGAGCAGTTCTTC.

CDR3 residues: CASSARGEQFF. Written as DNA, the CDR3 is TGTGCCAGCAGTGCCAGGGGAGAGCAGTTCTTC. The gene calls are TRBV27 and TRBJ2-1; D may be TRBD1 (6 bases). V dropped 5 bases and J dropped 10 bases, with 9 bases sitting between them. The CDR3 is 11 residues long. The germline V gene encodes CDR1 MNHEY and CDR2 SMNVEV (reference sequence).

The chain combines TRBV5-1 with TRBJ2-5, with D hard to call. Germline CDR1 reads SGHRS; CDR2 reads YFSETQ. Trimming shortened V by 1 base and J by 3 bases, and 7 bases separated the two germline ends. The CDR3 has 13 residues. CDR3 DNA: TGCGCCAGCAGCTTGTTACCCGAAGAGACCCAGTACTTC. It codes for CASSLLPEETQYF.

The chain joins TRBV29-1 to TRBJ2-7, with 9 bases matching TRBD2. Germline CDR1 SQVTM, CDR2 ANQGSEA. The CDR3 extends over 16 amino acids. V lost 7 bases and J lost 2; bases outside the gene matches: 15. CDR3 nucleotide sequence: TGCAGCGCCGGACTAGCGTGGACGAGAGATACCTACGAGCAGTACTTC. Translation gives CSAGLAWTRDTYEQYF.

This rearrangement joins TRBV30 to TRBJ2-7, with a tentative D call TRBD2 (6 bases). This CDR3 has 13 residues. Germline V gene lookup returns CDR1 GTSNPN and CDR2 SVGIG (reference sequence). V was shortened by 5 bases and J by 3 bases, with 14 bases between the two germline ends. CDR3 residues: CAWESEDYYEQYF. For the CDR3, the DNA is TGTGCCTGGGAATCGGAGGACTACTACGAGCAGTACTTC.